This TCR beta chain appears in the sequencing data of a study of shared clonotypes between healthy human individuals. Germline values: CDR1 SGHDT, CDR2 YYEEEE. V gave up 4 bases and J gave up 5 bases; unmatched junction bases: 16. The CDR3 consists of 17 residues. A note on this clone: Its target is unknown.

TCRdb's copy holds only in-frame clones and misses some; the assay was immunoSEQ multiplex PCR. The sample has over a million clones; roughly 95% are singletons. Findings and limits, study-wide: A few donors had around 5.5% of their naive CD4 clonotypes in common.

The sequence derives from a man aged 25 to 40 in good health. Sample: naive CD4+ T cells sorted from blood. Subset defined: CD45RA+ positively selected. The J gene is TRBJ2-5, the V gene TRBV5-6; 8 bases are shared with TRBD2. CDR3 sequence (DNA): TGTGCCAGCAGCACTGGAGGTGTCGGGAGGGCCTCTGAGACCCAGTACTTC. Protein sequence: CASSTGGVGRASETQYF. Drawing the rest from reference TRBV5-6 and TRBJ2-5, the complete variable domain is DAGVTQSPTHLIKTRGQQVTLRCSPKSGHDTVSWYQQALGQGPQFIFQYYEEEERQRGNFPDRFSGHQFPNYSSELNVNALLLGDSALYLCASSTGGVGRASETQYFGPGTRLLVL.